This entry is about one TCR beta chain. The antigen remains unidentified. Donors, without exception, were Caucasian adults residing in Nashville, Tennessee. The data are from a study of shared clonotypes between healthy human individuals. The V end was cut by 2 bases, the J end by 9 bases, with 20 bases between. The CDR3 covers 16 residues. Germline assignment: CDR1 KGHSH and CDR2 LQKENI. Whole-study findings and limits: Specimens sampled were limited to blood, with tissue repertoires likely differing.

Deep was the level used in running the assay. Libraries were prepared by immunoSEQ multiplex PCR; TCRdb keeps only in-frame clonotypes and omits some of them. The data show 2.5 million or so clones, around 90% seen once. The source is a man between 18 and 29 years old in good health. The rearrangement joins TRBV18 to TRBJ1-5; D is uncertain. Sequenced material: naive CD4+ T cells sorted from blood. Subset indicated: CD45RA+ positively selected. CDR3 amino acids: CASSPTPSGPGWPQHF. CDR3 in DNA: TGTGCCAGCTCACCAACCCCGTCCGGGCCCGGGTGGCCCCAGCATTTT.